This T cell receptor beta chain was captured in a study of cytomegalovirus exposure and HLA in healthy donors. The CDR3 runs 14 residues. V lost 3 bases, J lost 6 bases, and 12 bases lay in between. Germline loops: CDR1 MDHEN, CDR2 SYDVKM. With respect to this clone: Its specificity is not known.

General study results and limits: It was reported that the classifier diagnosed cytomegalovirus status with high specificity and sensitivity in both the original and validation cohorts. In a later analysis, first-cohort TCR clusters were found to tend to co-occur in the roughly 120 validation repertoires.

TCRdb's table, derived via immunoSEQ multiplex PCR, lists solely in-frame clones and lacks some. There are about 400,000 clones in the sample; 86% occur only once, and under 0.9% lies in the top ten. The TCR sequence derives from a woman in her late teens or twenties in good health and CMV-seronegative. The material sequenced was PBMCs. The chain links TRBV28 to TRBJ2-1, with a weak D call TRBD2 (5 bases). For the CDR3, the DNA is TGTGCCAGCAGTTTCGGGCACCGGGGCAATGAGCAGTTCTTC. Translation: CASSFGHRGNEQFF.